One and the same sample provided the 9 T cell receptor beta chains below, sequenced in a study of identifying expanded T cells in peripheral blood. Sequencing used immunoSEQ multiplex PCR; TCRdb keeps in-frame clones, though not all of them. The table has about 100,000 clones, about 90% seen once. Specimen: blood. Every receptor here comes from a person aged 18 to 75 in good health.

The rearrangement uses TRBV11-2 and TRBJ1-3; tentative D call: TRBD1 (5 bases). The CDR3 spans 18 residues. Germline CDR1 is SGHAT and CDR2 is FQNNGV. Trimming left V 1 base short and J 2 bases short, with 18 bases between. The CDR3 here is CASSLAWGRVSTGNTIYF. CDR3 bases: TGTGCCAGCAGCTTAGCCTGGGGCAGGGTGTCAACTGGAAACACCATATATTTT.

The chain couples TRBV30 to TRBJ2-1; D is uncertain. Germline loops: CDR1 GTSNPN, CDR2 SVGIG (reference sequence). This CDR3 region has 13 residues. Trimming pared 6 bases from V and 6 bases from J, leaving 15 bases between. This CDR3 is CACPRAIPNEQFF. The CDR3 nucleotides read TGTGCCTGCCCCCGGGCTATCCCCAATGAGCAGTTCTTC.

V gene TRBV27 combines with J gene TRBJ2-1, with TRBD2 identical over 15 bases. Germline CDR1 reads MNHEY; CDR2 reads SMNVEV (reference sequence). The V gene end was trimmed by 5 bases and the J gene end by 7 bases; junction bases not matched to a gene: 9. This CDR3 region has 17 residues. The CDR3 is CASSPWTSGGAENEQFF. In DNA form, the CDR3 reads TGTGCCAGCAGTCCTTGGACTAGCGGGGGGGCCGAAAATGAGCAGTTCTTC.

The chain uses TRBV7-8 and TRBJ1-2, with a tentative D call TRBD1 (6 bases). CDR3 size: 18 residues. The germline gives CDR1 SGHVS, CDR2 FQNEAQ. V lost 5 bases and J lost 0, with 22 bases in between. CDR3 sequence reads: CASSPTGGPTMTNYGYTF. The CDR3 nucleotides are TGTGCCAGCAGCCCTACGGGGGGCCCCACAATGACTAACTATGGCTACACCTTC.

The rearrangement links TRBV19 to TRBJ1-2; D unresolved. Trimming took 5 bases from V and 3 from J, leaving 16 bases between them. The CDR3 length is 15 residues. Germline-derived CDR1 and CDR2 are LNHDA and SQIVND (reference sequence). This chain's CDR3 is CASSAQGIGDYGYTF. DNA of the CDR3: TGTGCCAGTAGTGCCCAAGGGATCGGCGACTATGGCTACACCTTC.

This clone was detected a few times. This chain connects TRBV6-6 to TRBJ1-1; D call uncertain. The CDR3 consists of 14 residues. Germline assignment: CDR1 MNHNY and CDR2 SVGAGI (reference sequence). Trimming pared 0 bases from V and 0 bases from J, leaving 5 bases between. The CDR3 loop reads CASSYSGMNTEAFF. The CDR3, as DNA: TGTGCCAGCAGTTACTCGGGCATGAACACTGAAGCTTTCTTT.

This clone has a single count. This specimen includes other DNA sequences encoding the same CDR3. This sequence joins TRBV9 and TRBJ1-2; TRBD1 might be the D (6 bases). Germline assignment: CDR1 SGDLS and CDR2 YYNGEE. The CDR3 spans 13 residues. V dropped 3 bases and J dropped 2 bases, with 8 bases sitting between them. CDR3 sequence (DNA): TGTGCCAGCAGCGCCGGGGGCAACTATGGCTACACCTTC. Translating it yields CASSAGGNYGYTF.

This rearrangement joins TRBV6-1 to TRBJ2-1; the match to TRBD1 covers 8 bases. CDR3 length equals 13 residues. V trimming: 4 bases; J trimming: 7 bases; junction bases outside the gene matches: 3. From germline, CDR1 is MNHNS and CDR2 SASEGT. CDR3 in amino acids: CASSVTGVNEQFF. CDR3 in DNA: TGTGCCAGCAGTGTGACAGGGGTGAATGAGCAGTTCTTC.

The J gene is TRBJ2-2, the V gene TRBV4-2, with D tentatively TRBD2 (6 bases). Trimming pared 2 bases from V and 0 bases from J, leaving 16 bases between. CDR3 length equals 18 residues. Germline V gene lookup returns CDR1 LGHNA and CDR2 YNFKEQ. CDR3 protein: CASSQQGVTGANTGELFF. The CDR3 nucleotides are TGTGCCAGCAGCCAACAAGGGGTTACGGGGGCGAACACCGGGGAGCTGTTTTTT.